This TCR beta chain was sequenced during a study of T cells after yellow fever vaccination. A remark on this clonotype: Its target is unknown. A read error is possible here, since a much larger clone lies one base away.

Study-wide points: Weaker in magnitude, the secondary response showed a faster peak on day 5 versus 15. Clones that expanded after primary vaccination mostly reappeared after the booster (roughly 95% CD4, 75% to 90% CD8). Across the CD4 and CD8 compartments, a small share of clonotypes was present in both.

This CDR3 spans 16 amino acids. Germline CDR1 is LGHNA and CDR2 is YSLEER. 5'RACE template switching produced TCR cDNA carrying a universal primer site and UMIs. One entry per CDR3 protein results from TCRdb running MiXCR on the 5' RACE reads. Here the sample spans roughly 310,000 distinct CDR3 sequences, 7.5% to 9% being singletons. V usage is TRBV4-3 and J usage is TRBJ2-1; D is possibly TRBD1 (6 bases). This receptor was obtained from a man between 18 and 35 years old who received the YFV17D yellow fever vaccine. Material: PBMCs, obtained on the day of the first yellow fever vaccination. This CDR3 reads CASSQGANQAYNEQLF. DNA for the CDR3: TGCGCCAGCAGCCAGGGGGCAAATCAAGCCTACAATGAGCAGTTGTTC.